These 21 T cell receptor beta chains were sequenced from one sample in a study of graft-versus-host responses after intestinal transplantation. These TCRs' antigens remain unknown. Profiling relied on immunoSEQ multiplex PCR, and the TCRdb table lists in-frame clones only, not all of them. The table has over 100,000 clones, roughly 93% seen once. The sample was unstimulated CD8+ T cells sorted from spleen or lymph node cells, taken before transplant. The receptor set was obtained from a human donor who was the organ donor for an intestinal transplant.

The V call is TRBV15, the J call TRBJ2-1; 12 positions match TRBD2. Germline V CDR1 and CDR2: LNHNV, YYDKDF (reference sequence). The CDR3 has 16 amino acids. J was trimmed by 6 bases and V by 5 bases; bases with no gene match: 8. The CDR3, as DNA: TGTGCCACCAGCCCGCCGGGACTAGCGGGCCTCAATGAGCAGTTCTTC. Protein sequence: CATSPPGLAGLNEQFF.

In nucleotides, the CDR3 is TGCGCCAGCAGCCTCGACAGGGCAAACACTGAAGCTTTCTTT. It is translated as CASSLDRANTEAFF. This rearrangement joins TRBV4-1 to TRBJ1-1; 7 nucleotides match TRBD1. This CDR3 spans 14 amino acids. Germline CDR1 reads MGHRA; CDR2 reads YSYEKL. The ends lost 4 bases at V and 2 bases at J; junction bases unmatched: 4.

The chain uses TRBV7-8 and TRBJ1-2; D unresolved. Trimming removed 1 base at V and 8 bases at J, with 14 bases between. Germline V lookup: CDR1 SGHVS, CDR2 FQNEAQ. This CDR3 comprises 14 residues. CDR3 amino acids: CASSLGRVGGGYTF. The DNA of the CDR3 is TGTGCCAGCAGCTTAGGGAGGGTCGGAGGCGGCTACACCTTC. Filled out from reference TRBV7-8 and TRBJ1-2, the complete variable domain reads GAGVSQSPRYKVAKRGQDVALRCDPISGHVSLFWYQQALGQGPEFLTYFQNEAQLDKSGLPSDRFFAERPEGSVSTLKIQRTQQEDSAVYLCASSLGRVGGGYTFGSGTRLTVV.

This clone came up once. The chain joins TRBV19 to TRBJ2-1; 9 nucleotides match TRBD2. Germline-derived CDR1 and CDR2 are LNHDA and SQIVND (reference sequence). The CDR3 covers 14 residues. J lost 15 bases, V lost 6 bases, and 15 bases had no gene match. The CDR3 protein is CASRGLAGVGPWFF. The CDR3, as DNA: TGTGCCAGTAGGGGATTAGCGGGAGTTGGGCCATGGTTCTTC.

The V gene is TRBV11-2, the J gene TRBJ2-7; tentative D call: TRBD2 (5 bases). V lost 0 bases and J 4 bases, leaving 19 bases between the germline ends. The CDR3 consists of 17 residues. Germline V gene sequence: CDR1 SGHAT, CDR2 FQNNGV. DNA for the CDR3: TGTGCCAGCAGCTTAGACCTACTAGATACTAAAACTTACGAGCAGTACTTC. Amino acid sequence: CASSLDLLDTKTYEQYF.

This clone was picked up one time. V is TRBV27 and J is TRBJ1-5; 9 positions match TRBD1. CDR1 is MNHEY and CDR2 is SMNVEV in the germline V gene (reference sequence). The CDR3 has 14 amino acids. V dropped 8 bases and J dropped 6; count of bases not matched to a gene: 8. The CDR3 loop reads CASGLQGAGQPQHF. The CDR3 DNA follows: TGTGCCAGCGGACTACAGGGGGCCGGTCAGCCCCAGCATTTT.

This chain joins TRBV11-2 and TRBJ2-7; 9 bases are a match to TRBD1. CDR3 size: 13 residues. The V and J ends lost 5 bases and 3 bases, in that order; junction bases with no gene match: 2. Germline loops: CDR1 SGHAT, CDR2 FQNNGV. The CDR3 sequence: CASSGDRVYEQYF. CDR3 nucleotides: TGTGCCAGCAGCGGGGACAGGGTCTACGAGCAGTACTTC.

V is TRBV5-8 and J is TRBJ1-1; 11 nucleotides match TRBD1. This CDR3 is built from 17 residues. Per the germline V gene, CDR1 is SGHTS and CDR2 is YDEGEE. V gave up 4 bases and J gave up 5 bases; unmatched junction bases: 13. CDR3 amino acids: CASSHPWTGTGGTEAFF. The CDR3 region has the DNA TGTGCCAGCAGCCACCCCTGGACCGGGACAGGGGGTACTGAAGCTTTCTTT.

The J gene is TRBJ1-2, the V gene TRBV5-5; D unresolved. CDR1 is SGHKS, CDR2 YYEKEE, per germline (reference sequence). The V and J ends lost 5 bases and 4 bases respectively, with 18 bases between them. This CDR3 has 15 residues. CDR3 protein: CASSYLQAAGYGYTF. The CDR3 DNA sequence: TGTGCCAGCAGTTACCTTCAGGCGGCAGGCTATGGCTACACCTTC.

The chain combines TRBV5-5 with TRBJ1-2, with TRBD1 as a possible D gene (5 bases). Germline V lookup: CDR1 SGHKS, CDR2 YYEKEE (reference sequence). Trimming removed 0 bases at V and 5 bases at J, with 11 bases between. There are 14 residues in the CDR3. CDR3 amino acids: CASSLEQGMYGYTF. As DNA, the CDR3 is TGTGCCAGCAGCTTGGAGCAGGGAATGTATGGCTACACCTTC.

The chain recombines TRBV5-6 with TRBJ1-1; D might be TRBD1 (6 bases). Trimming shortened V by 1 base and J by 6 bases, and 16 bases separated the two germline ends. Germline CDR1 reads SGHDT; CDR2 reads YYEEEE. The CDR3 covers 15 residues. CDR3 sequence (DNA): TGTGCCAGCAGCTTGTGGGGTTACAGGGCTGCTGAAGCTTTCTTT. It is translated as CASSLWGYRAAEAFF. The full variable domain, in which reference TRBV5-6 and TRBJ1-1 provide the parts outside the CDR3, is DAGVTQSPTHLIKTRGQQVTLRCSPKSGHDTVSWYQQALGQGPQFIFQYYEEEERQRGNFPDRFSGHQFPNYSSELNVNALLLGDSALYLCASSLWGYRAAEAFFGQGTRLTVV.

The chain recombines TRBV6-1 with TRBJ1-5, with 11 bases fitting TRBD1. Germline V CDR1 and CDR2: MNHNS, SASEGT. This CDR3 has 19 amino acids. The ends lost 3 bases at V and 2 bases at J; junction bases unmatched: 12. The CDR3 nucleotides read TGTGCCAGCAGTGAGTATAGGACAGGGGGCTTCTCGGGCAATCAGCCCCAGCATTTT. Amino acids: CASSEYRTGGFSGNQPQHF.

This clone was observed a few times. J is TRBJ2-7 and V is TRBV2, with D possibly matching TRBD2 (6 bases). V lost 6 bases, J lost 6 bases, and 18 bases lay in between. Germline V lookup: CDR1 SNHLY, CDR2 FYNNEI. The CDR3 spans 14 residues. DNA of the CDR3: TGTGCCAGCAGCGAGACTAGTAAAGGGGTCGAGCAGTACTTC. Its translation is CASSETSKGVEQYF.

The chain recombines TRBV5-1 with TRBJ2-7; D tentatively reads TRBD1 or TRBD2 (5 bases each). Trimming left V 4 bases short and J 3 bases short, with 20 bases between. The CDR3 is 16 amino acids. Germline assignment: CDR1 SGHRS and CDR2 YFSETQ. CDR3 protein: CASSKNRDGGYYEQYF. For the CDR3, the DNA is TGCGCCAGCAGCAAAAACCGGGACGGAGGATACTACGAGCAGTACTTC. Complete variable domain (other parts from reference TRBV5-1 and TRBJ2-7): KAGVTQTPRYLIKTRGQQVTLSCSPISGHRSVSWYQQTPGQGLQFLFEYFSETQRNKGNFPGRFSGRQFSNSRSEMNVSTLELGDSALYLCASSKNRDGGYYEQYFGPGTRLTVT.

The CDR3 nucleotides read TGTGCCAGCAGCGTAGAGGGGGGGGACAGGGGGGAGACCCAGTACTTC. This sequence encodes CASSVEGGDRGETQYF. The rearrangement uses TRBV9 and TRBJ2-5; 11 nucleotides match TRBD1. There are 16 residues in the CDR3. Germline trimming cut 0 bases from V and 5 bases from J; bases unmatched to any gene: 6. Germline V gene lookup returns CDR1 SGDLS and CDR2 YYNGEE. Drawing the rest from reference TRBV9 and TRBJ2-5, the complete variable domain is DSGVTQTPKHLITATGQRVTLRCSPRSGDLSVYWYQQSLDQGLQFLIQYYNGEERAKGNILERFSAQQFPDLHSELNLSSLELGDSALYFCASSVEGGDRGETQYFGPGTRLLVL.

The V gene is TRBV29-1, the J gene TRBJ2-7, with D tentatively TRBD1 (6 bases). Germline assignment: CDR1 SQVTM and CDR2 ANQGSEA. This CDR3 region has 11 residues. Trimming pared 7 bases from V and 4 bases from J, leaving 11 bases between. The CDR3 sequence: CSARQGYEQYF. The CDR3 nucleotides read TGCAGCGCCAGGCAGGGGTACGAGCAGTACTTC.

CDR3 in amino acids: CASSADYSSYEQYF. In nucleotides, the CDR3 is TGTGCCAGCAGCGCAGACTACTCCTCCTACGAGCAGTACTTC. V usage is TRBV2 and J usage is TRBJ2-7, with D possibly TRBD2 on 5 matching bases. Germline loops: CDR1 SNHLY, CDR2 FYNNEI. The CDR3 spans 14 residues. V was cut by 6 bases and J by 0 bases, with 12 bases left in between.

J is TRBJ1-6 and V is TRBV6-5, with unresolved D. V was trimmed by 0 bases and J by 8 bases, leaving 11 bases between them. Germline loops: CDR1 MNHEY, CDR2 SVGAGI. The CDR3 consists of 15 residues. CDR3 DNA sequence: TGTGCCAGCAGTTACTCAGGCAGCTTTTATTCACCCCTCCACTTT. This encodes CASSYSGSFYSPLHF.

The rearrangement uses TRBV2 and TRBJ1-5, with a possible D match to TRBD1 (6 bases). The CDR3 loop spans 14 amino acids. V was shortened by 6 bases and J by 5 bases, with 14 bases between the two germline ends. Germline CDR1 and CDR2: SNHLY and FYNNEI. The CDR3 reads CASRAIGGDQPQHF. DNA for the CDR3: TGTGCCAGCAGGGCAATAGGGGGGGATCAGCCCCAGCATTTT.

V is TRBV7-6 and J is TRBJ2-1, with 9 bases identical to TRBD2. Germline trimming cut 1 base from V and 8 bases from J; bases unmatched to any gene: 15. The germline gives CDR1 SGHVS, CDR2 FNYEAQ. CDR3 length: 18 amino acids. The CDR3 bases are TGTGCCAGCAGCTTAGTCCCCCAAGGCGGGAGGGTAGCGGATGAGCAGTTCTTC. This encodes CASSLVPQGGRVADEQFF.

The J gene is TRBJ2-1, the V gene TRBV5-4, with 11 positions matching TRBD2. The germline V gene encodes CDR1 SGHNT and CDR2 YYREEE (reference sequence). This CDR3 is 16 amino acids long. With 3 bases clipped from V and 9 bases from J, the junction kept 11 bases outside the gene matches. In DNA form, the CDR3 reads TGTGCCAGCAGCTCCACACTAGCGGGAGAACCAGGTGAGCAGTTCTTC. It codes for CASSSTLAGEPGEQFF.